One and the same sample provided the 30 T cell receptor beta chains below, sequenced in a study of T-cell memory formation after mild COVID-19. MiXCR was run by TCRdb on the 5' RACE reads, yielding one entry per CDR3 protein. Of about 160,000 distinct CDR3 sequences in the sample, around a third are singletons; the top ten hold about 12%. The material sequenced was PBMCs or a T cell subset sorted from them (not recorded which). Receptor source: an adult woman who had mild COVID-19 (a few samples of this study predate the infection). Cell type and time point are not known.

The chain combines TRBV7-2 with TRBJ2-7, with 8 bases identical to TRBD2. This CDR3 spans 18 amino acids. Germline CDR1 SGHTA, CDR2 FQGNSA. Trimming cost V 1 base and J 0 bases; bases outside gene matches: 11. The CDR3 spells CASSLDRQLAASSYEQYF. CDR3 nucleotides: TGTGCCAGCAGCTTAGACCGCCAACTAGCGGCCAGCTCCTACGAGCAGTACTTC.

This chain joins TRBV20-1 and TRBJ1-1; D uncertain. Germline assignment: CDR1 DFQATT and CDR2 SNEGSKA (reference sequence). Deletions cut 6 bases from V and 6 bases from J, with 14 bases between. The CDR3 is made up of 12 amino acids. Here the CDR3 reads CSAPGKGPEAFF. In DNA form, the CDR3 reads TGCAGTGCCCCCGGGAAGGGCCCTGAAGCTTTCTTT.

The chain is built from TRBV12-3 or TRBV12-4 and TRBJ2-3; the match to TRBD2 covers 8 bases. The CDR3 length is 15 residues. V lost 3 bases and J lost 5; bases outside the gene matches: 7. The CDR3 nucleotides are TGTGCCAGCAGTTTTCAAGCGGGAGAGGTAGATACGCAGTATTTT. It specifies CASSFQAGEVDTQYF.

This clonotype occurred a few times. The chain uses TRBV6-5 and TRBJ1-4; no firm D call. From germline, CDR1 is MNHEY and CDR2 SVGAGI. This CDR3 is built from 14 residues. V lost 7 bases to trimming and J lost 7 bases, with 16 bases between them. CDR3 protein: CASKFGGRSEKLFF. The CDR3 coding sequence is TGTGCCAGCAAATTCGGTGGGAGGAGTGAAAAACTGTTTTTT.

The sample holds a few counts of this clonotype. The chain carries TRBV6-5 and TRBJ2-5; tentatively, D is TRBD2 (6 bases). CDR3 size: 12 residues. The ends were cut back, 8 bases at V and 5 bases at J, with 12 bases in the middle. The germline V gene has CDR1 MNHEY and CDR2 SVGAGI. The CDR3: CASGTAGETQYF. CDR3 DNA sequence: TGTGCCAGCGGAACTGCGGGGGAGACCCAGTACTTC.

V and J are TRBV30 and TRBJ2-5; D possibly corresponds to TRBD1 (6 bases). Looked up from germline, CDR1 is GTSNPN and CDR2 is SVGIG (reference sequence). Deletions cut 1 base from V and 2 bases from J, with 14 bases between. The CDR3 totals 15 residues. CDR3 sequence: CAWSGGPRRQETQYF. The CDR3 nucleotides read TGTGCCTGGAGTGGGGGGCCCCGGAGGCAAGAGACCCAGTACTTC. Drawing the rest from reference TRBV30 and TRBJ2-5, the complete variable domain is SQTIHQWPATLVQPVGSPLSLECTVEGTSNPNLYWYRQAAGRGLQLLFYSVGIGQISSEVPQNLSASRPQDRQFILSSKKLLLSDSGFYLCAWSGGPRRQETQYFGPGTRLLVL.

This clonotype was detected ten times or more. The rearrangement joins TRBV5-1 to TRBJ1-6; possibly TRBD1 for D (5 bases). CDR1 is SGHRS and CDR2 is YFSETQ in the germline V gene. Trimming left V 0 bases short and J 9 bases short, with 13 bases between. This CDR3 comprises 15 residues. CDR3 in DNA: TGCGCCAGCAGCTTGGCGGCAGGGAATACTTCACCCCTCCACTTT. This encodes CASSLAAGNTSPLHF. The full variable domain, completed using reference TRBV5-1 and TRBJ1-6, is KAGVTQTPRYLIKTRGQQVTLSCSPISGHRSVSWYQQTPGQGLQFLFEYFSETQRNKGNFPGRFSGRQFSNSRSEMNVSTLELGDSALYLCASSLAAGNTSPLHFGNGTRLTVT.

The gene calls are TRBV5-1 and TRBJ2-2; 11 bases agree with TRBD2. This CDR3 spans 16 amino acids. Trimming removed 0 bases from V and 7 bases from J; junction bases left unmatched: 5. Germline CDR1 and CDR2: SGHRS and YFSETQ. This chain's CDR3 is CASSLVLAGADGELFF. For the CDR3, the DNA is TGCGCCAGCAGCTTGGTACTAGCGGGGGCGGACGGGGAGCTGTTTTTT.

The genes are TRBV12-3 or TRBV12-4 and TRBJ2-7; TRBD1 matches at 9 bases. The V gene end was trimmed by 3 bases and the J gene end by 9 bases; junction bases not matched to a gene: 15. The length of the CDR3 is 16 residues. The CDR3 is CASSLIFRDREEVQYF. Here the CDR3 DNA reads TGTGCCAGCAGTTTGATTTTTAGGGACAGGGAAGAGGTGCAGTACTTC.

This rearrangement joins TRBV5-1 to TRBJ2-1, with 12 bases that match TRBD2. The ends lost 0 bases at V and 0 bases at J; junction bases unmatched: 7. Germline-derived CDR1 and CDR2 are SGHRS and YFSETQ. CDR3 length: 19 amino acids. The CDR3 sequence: CASSLAGLAGMGSYNEQFF. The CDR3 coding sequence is TGCGCCAGCAGCTTGGCCGGACTAGCGGGAATGGGCTCCTACAATGAGCAGTTCTTC.

CDR3: CASTLAGIYNEQFF. In nucleotides, the CDR3 is TGTGCCAGCACACTAGCGGGGATCTACAATGAGCAGTTCTTC. The V call is TRBV11-3, the J call TRBJ2-1; 10 nucleotides match TRBD2. This CDR3 region has 14 residues. V lost 7 bases, J lost 3 bases, and 3 bases stayed unmatched. Per the germline V gene, CDR1 is SGHNT and CDR2 is YENEEA.

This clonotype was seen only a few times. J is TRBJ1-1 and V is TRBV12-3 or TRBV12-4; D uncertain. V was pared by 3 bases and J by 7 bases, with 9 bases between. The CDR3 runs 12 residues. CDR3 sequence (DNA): TGTGCCAGCAGTTTTGGTAGCCTTGAAGCTTTCTTT. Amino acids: CASSFGSLEAFF.

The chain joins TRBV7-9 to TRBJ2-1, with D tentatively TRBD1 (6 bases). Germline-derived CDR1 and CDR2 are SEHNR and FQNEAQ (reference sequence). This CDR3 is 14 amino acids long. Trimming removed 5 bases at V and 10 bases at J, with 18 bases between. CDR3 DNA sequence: TGTGCCAGCAGCGGAGACTCAGGGGCCCTAGAGCAGTTCTTC. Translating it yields CASSGDSGALEQFF.

The DNA of the CDR3 is TGTGCCAGCAGCCCGGACTGGGCGGGAGTCTACAATGAGCAGTTCTTC. Its protein product is CASSPDWAGVYNEQFF. V gene TRBV9 combines with J gene TRBJ2-1; 7 nucleotides line up with TRBD2. CDR1 is SGDLS and CDR2 is YYNGEE in the germline V gene. V lost 4 bases, J lost 3 bases, and 10 bases stayed unmatched. The CDR3 extends over 16 amino acids.

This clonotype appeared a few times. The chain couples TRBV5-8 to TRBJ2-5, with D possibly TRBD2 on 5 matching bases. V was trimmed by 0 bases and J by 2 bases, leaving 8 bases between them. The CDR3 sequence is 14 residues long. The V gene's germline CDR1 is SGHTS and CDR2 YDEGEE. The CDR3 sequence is CASSLVREQETQYF. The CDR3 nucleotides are TGTGCCAGCAGCTTGGTTCGGGAACAAGAGACCCAGTACTTC.

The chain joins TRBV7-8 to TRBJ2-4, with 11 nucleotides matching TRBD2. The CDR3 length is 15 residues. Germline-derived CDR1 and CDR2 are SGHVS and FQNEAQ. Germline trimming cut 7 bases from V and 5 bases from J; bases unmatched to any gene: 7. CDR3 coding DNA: TGTGCCAGCACCACCGGGACTAGCGGACAAAACATTCAGTACTTC. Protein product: CASTTGTSGQNIQYF.

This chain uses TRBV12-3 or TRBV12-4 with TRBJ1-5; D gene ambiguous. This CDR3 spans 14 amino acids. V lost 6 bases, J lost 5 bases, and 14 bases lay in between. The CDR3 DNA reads TGTGCCAGCAGCTCACACGTCGGGGATCAGCCCCAGCATTTT. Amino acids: CASSSHVGDQPQHF.

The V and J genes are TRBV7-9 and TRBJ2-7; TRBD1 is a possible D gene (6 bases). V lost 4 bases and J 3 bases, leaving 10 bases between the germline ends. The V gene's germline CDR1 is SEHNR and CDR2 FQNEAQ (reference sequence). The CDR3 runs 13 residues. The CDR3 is CASSSQGYYEQYF. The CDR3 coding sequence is TGTGCCAGCAGCTCTCAGGGGTACTACGAGCAGTACTTC.

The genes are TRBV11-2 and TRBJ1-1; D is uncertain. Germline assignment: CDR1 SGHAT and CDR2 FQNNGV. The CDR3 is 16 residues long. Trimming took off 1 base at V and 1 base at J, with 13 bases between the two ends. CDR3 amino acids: CASSLGPRDKNTEAFF. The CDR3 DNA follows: TGTGCCAGCAGCTTAGGTCCGCGGGATAAGAACACTGAAGCTTTCTTT.

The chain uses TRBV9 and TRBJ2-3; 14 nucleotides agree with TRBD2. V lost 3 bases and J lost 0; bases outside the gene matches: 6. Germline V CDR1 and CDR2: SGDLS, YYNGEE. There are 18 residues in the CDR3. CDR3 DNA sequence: TGTGCCAGCAGCGCCCGACTAGCGGGAGGGCCGAGCACAGATACGCAGTATTTT. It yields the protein CASSARLAGGPSTDTQYF.

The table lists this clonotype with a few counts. The chain's CDR3 is CATSTARNTEAFF. CDR3 DNA: TGTGCCACATCGACGGCGAGGAACACTGAAGCTTTCTTT. V is TRBV7-3 and J is TRBJ1-1; no definite D call. V dropped 10 bases and J dropped 1 base, with 13 bases sitting between them. This CDR3 spans 13 amino acids. CDR1 is SGHTA and CDR2 is FQGTGA in the germline V gene.

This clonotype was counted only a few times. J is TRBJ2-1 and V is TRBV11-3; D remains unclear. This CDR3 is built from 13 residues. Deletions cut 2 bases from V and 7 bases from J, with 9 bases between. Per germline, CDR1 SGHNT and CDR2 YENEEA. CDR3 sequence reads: CASSLSLVNEQFF. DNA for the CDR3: TGTGCCAGCAGCTTAAGTTTGGTAAATGAGCAGTTCTTC.

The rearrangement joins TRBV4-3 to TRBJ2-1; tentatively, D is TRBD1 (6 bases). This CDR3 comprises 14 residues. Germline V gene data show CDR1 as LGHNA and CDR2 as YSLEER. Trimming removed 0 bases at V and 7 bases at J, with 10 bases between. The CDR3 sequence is CASSQDHRENEQFF. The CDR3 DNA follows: TGCGCCAGCAGCCAAGATCACAGGGAAAATGAGCAGTTCTTC.

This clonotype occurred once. CDR3 sequence (DNA): TGTGCCAGCAGCTTCTCCGGGACTAGATATGAGCAGTTCTTC. Its translation is CASSFSGTRYEQFF. The gene calls are TRBV7-2 and TRBJ2-1; 8 bases align to TRBD2. J lost 8 bases, V lost 3 bases, and 6 bases had no gene match. The CDR3 length is 14 residues. The germline V gene encodes CDR1 SGHTA and CDR2 FQGNSA.

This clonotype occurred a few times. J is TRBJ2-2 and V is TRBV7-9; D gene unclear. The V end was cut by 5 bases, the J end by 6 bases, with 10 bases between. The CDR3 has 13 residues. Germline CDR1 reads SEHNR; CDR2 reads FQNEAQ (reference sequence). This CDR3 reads CASSPSKPGELFF. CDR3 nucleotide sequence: TGTGCCAGCAGCCCCTCCAAACCCGGGGAGCTGTTTTTT.

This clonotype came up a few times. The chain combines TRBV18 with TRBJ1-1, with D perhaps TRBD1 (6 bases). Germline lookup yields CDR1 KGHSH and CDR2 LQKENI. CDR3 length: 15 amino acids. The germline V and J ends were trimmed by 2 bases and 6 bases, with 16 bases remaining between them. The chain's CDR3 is CASSPSRGGIAEAFF. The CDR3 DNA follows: TGTGCCAGCTCACCAAGTAGGGGGGGAATAGCTGAAGCTTTCTTT.

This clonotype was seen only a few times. The CDR3 nucleotides read TGTGCCAGCAGTTTGACAGGGGAATGGCAGTACTTC. Translation gives CASSLTGEWQYF. The chain couples TRBV12-3 or TRBV12-4 to TRBJ2-7, with TRBD1 matching over 8 bases. CDR3 length: 12 residues. The V segment lost 3 bases and the J segment 9 bases; nucleotides outside the gene matches: 4.

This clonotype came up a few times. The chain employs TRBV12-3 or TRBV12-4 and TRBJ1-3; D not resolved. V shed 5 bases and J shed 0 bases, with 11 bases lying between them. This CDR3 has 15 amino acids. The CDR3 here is CASSPQVVSGNTIYF. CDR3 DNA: TGTGCCAGCAGTCCTCAGGTCGTCTCTGGAAACACCATATATTTT.

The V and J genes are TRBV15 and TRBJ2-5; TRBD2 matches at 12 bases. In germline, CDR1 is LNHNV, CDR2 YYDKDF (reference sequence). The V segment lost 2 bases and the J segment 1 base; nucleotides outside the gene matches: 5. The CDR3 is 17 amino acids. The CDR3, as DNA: TGTGCCACCAGCAGAAAACTAGCGGGAGGTATCCAAGAGACCCAGTACTTC. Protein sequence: CATSRKLAGGIQETQYF. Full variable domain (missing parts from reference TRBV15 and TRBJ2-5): DAMVIQNPRYQVTQFGKPVTLSCSQTLNHNVMYWYQQKSSQAPKLLFHYYDKDFNNEADTPDNFQSRRPNTSFCFLDIRSPGLGDTAMYLCATSRKLAGGIQETQYFGPGTRLLVL.

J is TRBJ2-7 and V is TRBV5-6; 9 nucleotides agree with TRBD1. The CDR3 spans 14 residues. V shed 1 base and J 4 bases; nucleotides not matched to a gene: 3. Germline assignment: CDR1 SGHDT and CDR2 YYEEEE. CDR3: CASSLRQGEYEQYF. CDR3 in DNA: TGTGCCAGCAGCTTGCGACAGGGGGAATACGAGCAGTACTTC. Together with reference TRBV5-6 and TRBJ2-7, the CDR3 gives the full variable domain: DAGVTQSPTHLIKTRGQQVTLRCSPKSGHDTVSWYQQALGQGPQFIFQYYEEEERQRGNFPDRFSGHQFPNYSSELNVNALLLGDSALYLCASSLRQGEYEQYFGPGTRLTVT.